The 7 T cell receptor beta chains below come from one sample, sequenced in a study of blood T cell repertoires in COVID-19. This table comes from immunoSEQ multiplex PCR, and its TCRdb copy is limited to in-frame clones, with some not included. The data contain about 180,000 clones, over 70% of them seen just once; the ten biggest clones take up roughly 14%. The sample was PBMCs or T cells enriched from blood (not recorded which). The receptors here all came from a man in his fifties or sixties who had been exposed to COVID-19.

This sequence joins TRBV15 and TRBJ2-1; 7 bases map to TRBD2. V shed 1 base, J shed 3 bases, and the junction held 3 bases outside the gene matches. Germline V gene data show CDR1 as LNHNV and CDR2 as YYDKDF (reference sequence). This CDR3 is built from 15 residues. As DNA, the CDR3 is TGTGCCACCAGCAGAGGCCTAGCGGACTACAATGAGCAGTTCTTC. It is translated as CATSRGLADYNEQFF.

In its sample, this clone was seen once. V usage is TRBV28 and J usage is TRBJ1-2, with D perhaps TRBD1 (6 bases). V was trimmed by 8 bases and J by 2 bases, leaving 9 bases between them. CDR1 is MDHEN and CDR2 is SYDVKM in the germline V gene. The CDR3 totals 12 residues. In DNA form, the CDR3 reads TGTGCCAGCCAGGGGTCCAACTATGGCTACACCTTC. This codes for CASQGSNYGYTF.

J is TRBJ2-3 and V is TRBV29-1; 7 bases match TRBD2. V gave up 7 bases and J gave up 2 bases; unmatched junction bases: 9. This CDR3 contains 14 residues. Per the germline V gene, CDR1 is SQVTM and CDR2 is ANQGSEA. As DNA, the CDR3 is TGCAGCGCTCGACTAGCTCGTGTCACAGATACGCAGTATTTT. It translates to CSARLARVTDTQYF.

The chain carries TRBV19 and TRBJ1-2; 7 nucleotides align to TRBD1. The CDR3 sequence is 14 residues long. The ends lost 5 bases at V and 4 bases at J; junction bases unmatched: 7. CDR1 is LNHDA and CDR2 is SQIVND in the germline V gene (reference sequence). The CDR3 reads CASSDGQALYGYTF. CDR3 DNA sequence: TGTGCCAGTAGTGATGGACAGGCCCTCTATGGCTACACCTTC.

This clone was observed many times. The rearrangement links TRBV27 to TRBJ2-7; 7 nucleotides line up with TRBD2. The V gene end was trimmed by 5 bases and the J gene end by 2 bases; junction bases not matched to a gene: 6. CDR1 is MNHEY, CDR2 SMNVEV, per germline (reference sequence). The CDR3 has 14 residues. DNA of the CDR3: TGTGCCAGCAGTCAGGGTCGGGGGGCCTACGAGCAGTACTTC. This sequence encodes CASSQGRGAYEQYF.

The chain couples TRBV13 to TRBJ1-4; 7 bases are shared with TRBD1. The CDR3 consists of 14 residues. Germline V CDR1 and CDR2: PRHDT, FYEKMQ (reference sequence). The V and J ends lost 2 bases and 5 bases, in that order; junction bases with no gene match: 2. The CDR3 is CASSLNRGNEKLFF. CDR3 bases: TGTGCCAGCAGCTTAAACAGGGGAAATGAAAAACTGTTTTTT.

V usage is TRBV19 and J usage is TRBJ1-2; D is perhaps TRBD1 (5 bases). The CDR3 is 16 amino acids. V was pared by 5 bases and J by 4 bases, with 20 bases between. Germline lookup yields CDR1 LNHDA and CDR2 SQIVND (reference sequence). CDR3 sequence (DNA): TGTGCCAGTAGTTCAACAGGATCCCCCAAGGTCTATGGCTACACCTTC. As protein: CASSSTGSPKVYGYTF.